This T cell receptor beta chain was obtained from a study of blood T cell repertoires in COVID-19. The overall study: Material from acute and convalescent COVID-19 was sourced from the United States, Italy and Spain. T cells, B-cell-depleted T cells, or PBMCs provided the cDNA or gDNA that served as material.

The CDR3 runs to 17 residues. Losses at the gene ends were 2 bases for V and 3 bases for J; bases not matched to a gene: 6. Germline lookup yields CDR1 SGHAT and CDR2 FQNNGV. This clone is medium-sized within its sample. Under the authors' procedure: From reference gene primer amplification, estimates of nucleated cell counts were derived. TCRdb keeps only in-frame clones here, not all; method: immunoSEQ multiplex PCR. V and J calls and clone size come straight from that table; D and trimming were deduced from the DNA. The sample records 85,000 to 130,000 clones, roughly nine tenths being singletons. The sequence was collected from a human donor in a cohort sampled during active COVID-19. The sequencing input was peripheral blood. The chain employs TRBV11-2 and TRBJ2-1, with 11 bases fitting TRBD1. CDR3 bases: TGTGCCAGCAGCTTACTCCCGGGACAGGGGGTCTACAATGAGCAGTTCTTC. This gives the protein CASSLLPGQGVYNEQFF.